Here is one TCR beta chain with its context. Its antigen is unidentified. This record comes from a study of shared clonotypes between healthy human individuals. Overall study: The study used three CD4 naive, three CD4 memory, two CD8 naive and one CD8 memory plate per donor. General study findings and limits: The authors expected sequencing depth to affect clonotype sharing among donors.

With 3 bases clipped from V and 6 bases from J, the junction kept 8 bases outside the gene matches. The CDR3 extends over 16 amino acids. In germline, CDR1 is ENHRY, CDR2 SYGVKD. Donors were Caucasian adults residing in Nashville, Tennessee, USA. Researchers partitioned CD4+ cells into CD45RA+ naive and CD45RA-negative memory subsets. Using immunoSEQ multiplex PCR, the repertoire was profiled, and TCRdb retains in-frame clones only, with some absent. The table has approximately 700,000 clones, 73% seen once. V usage is TRBV10-3 and J usage is TRBJ2-7; 13 bases align to TRBD2. Source material: memory CD4+ T cells sorted from blood. Subset defined: CD45RA-negative fraction. This sequence originates from a woman in her thirties in good health. CDR3 sequence: CAISEGLAGVGGEQYF. CDR3 nucleotide sequence: TGTGCCATCAGTGAAGGACTAGCGGGAGTCGGGGGCGAGCAGTACTTC.